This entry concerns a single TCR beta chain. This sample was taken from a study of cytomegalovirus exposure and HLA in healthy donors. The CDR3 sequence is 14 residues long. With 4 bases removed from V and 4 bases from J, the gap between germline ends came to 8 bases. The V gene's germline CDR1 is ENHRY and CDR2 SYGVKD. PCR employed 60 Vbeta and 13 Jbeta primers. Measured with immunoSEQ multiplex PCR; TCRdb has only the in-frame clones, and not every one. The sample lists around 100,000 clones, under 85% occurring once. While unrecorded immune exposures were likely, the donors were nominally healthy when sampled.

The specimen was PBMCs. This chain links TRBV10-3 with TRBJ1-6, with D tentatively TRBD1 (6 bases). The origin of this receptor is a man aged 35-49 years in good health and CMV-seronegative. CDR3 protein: CAISAGTYNSPLHF. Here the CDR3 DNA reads TGTGCCATCAGTGCCGGGACATATAATTCACCCCTCCACTTT.